Below are 9 T cell receptor beta chains sequenced from a single sample in a study of T and B cells in COVID-19 patients. BIOMED2 TRB-A/B primer pools were used in multiplex TRB PCR. From the multiplex PCR reads, TCRdb called clonotypes with MiXCR, one entry per CDR3 protein. The sample includes some 14,000 distinct CDR3 sequences, around 26% seen only once; the top ten take 7%. From blood, roughly 220-550 ng of genomic DNA served as TRB template. What was sequenced was blood. All receptors derive from a human donor who had recovered from COVID-19.

J is TRBJ2-7 and V is TRBV6-2 or TRBV6-3, with a possible D match to TRBD1 (6 bases). The CDR3 has 15 residues. Trimming took 6 bases from V and 5 from J, leaving 20 bases between them. The germline V gene has CDR1 MNHEY and CDR2 SVGEGT. The CDR3: CASSQGPWGLDEQYF. The CDR3 DNA sequence: TGTGCCAGCAGCCAAGGTCCCTGGGGGCTCGACGAGCAGTACTTC.

This chain uses TRBV12-3 or TRBV12-4 with TRBJ2-7; D is uncertain. The CDR3 runs 14 residues. V was clipped by 5 bases and J by 0 bases, with 11 bases between them. CDR3 nucleotide sequence: TGTGCCAGCAGTACCGGATCGTTCTCCTACGAGCAGTACTTC. Protein product: CASSTGSFSYEQYF.

The chain recombines TRBV18 with TRBJ2-1; TRBD2 aligns across 12 bases. The CDR3 covers 18 residues. The ends lost 3 bases at V and 10 bases at J; junction bases unmatched: 16. Germline CDR1 and CDR2: KGHSH and LQKENI. The CDR3 DNA follows: TGTGCCAGCTCACCCACTTATAGCGCTAGCGGGAGGGCGCAGGAGCAGTTCTTC. It translates to CASSPTYSASGRAQEQFF.

The chain couples TRBV5-6 to TRBJ1-1, with 7 nucleotides matching TRBD1. J gave up 2 bases and V 2 bases, and 6 bases lay outside the gene matches. CDR1 and CDR2 (germline): SGHDT, YYEEEE. The CDR3 extends over 15 amino acids. The CDR3 is CASSLGTEANTEAFF. The CDR3, as DNA: TGTGCCAGCAGCTTAGGGACAGAGGCAAACACTGAAGCTTTCTTT.

This clonotype was counted between two and nine times. The chain has TRBV6-1 and TRBJ1-1; D unresolved. The CDR3 runs 13 residues. Germline V CDR1 and CDR2: MNHNS, SASEGT. Trimming pared 5 bases from V and 1 base from J, leaving 8 bases between. The CDR3 loop reads CASSKRENTEAFF. Written as DNA, the CDR3 is TGTGCCAGCAGTAAACGAGAGAACACTGAAGCTTTCTTT.

This clonotype is medium-sized. V and J are TRBV30 and TRBJ2-7; 7 nucleotides match TRBD1. The CDR3 extends over 11 amino acids. Losses at the gene ends were 1 base for V and 10 bases for J; bases not matched to a gene: 4. The germline CDR1 and CDR2 sequences are GTSNPN and SVGIG (reference sequence). DNA of the CDR3: TGTGCCTGGAGTGACGGGGACAGACAGTACTTC. Amino acid sequence: CAWSDGDRQYF. The variable domain in full, completed from reference TRBV30 and TRBJ2-7, reads SQTIHQWPATLVQPVGSPLSLECTVEGTSNPNLYWYRQAAGRGLQLLFYSVGIGQISSEVPQNLSASRPQDRQFILSSKKLLLSDSGFYLCAWSDGDRQYFGPGTRLTVT.

This clonotype counts as medium-sized. The V call is TRBV6-5, the J call TRBJ2-1; D is unclear. Looked up from germline, CDR1 is MNHEY and CDR2 is SVGAGI. V lost 8 bases and J 5 bases, leaving 13 bases between the germline ends. This CDR3 is built from 13 residues. CDR3 residues: CASGWGYHNEQFF. The CDR3 DNA follows: TGTGCCAGCGGGTGGGGTTACCACAATGAGCAGTTCTTC.

The rearrangement uses TRBV19 and TRBJ2-5, with 14 bases matching TRBD2. V lost 6 bases to trimming and J lost 6 bases; unmatched junction nucleotides: 6. Germline loops: CDR1 LNHDA, CDR2 SQIVND (reference sequence). The CDR3 runs to 15 residues. The CDR3 is CASSSGTSGSKTQYF. The CDR3, as DNA: TGTGCCAGTAGCAGCGGGACTAGCGGGAGTAAGACCCAGTACTTC.

By sample share, this clonotype is medium-sized (0.01 to 0.1%). This chain links TRBV27 with TRBJ2-1; TRBD1 matches at 8 bases. Germline V gene sequence: CDR1 MNHEY, CDR2 SMNVEV (reference sequence). The CDR3 has 15 residues. Germline trimming cut 3 bases from V and 2 bases from J; bases unmatched to any gene: 3. The CDR3 DNA is TGTGCCAGCAGTTTCCGGACAGGGACCTACAATGAGCAGTTCTTC. Translation: CASSFRTGTYNEQFF.